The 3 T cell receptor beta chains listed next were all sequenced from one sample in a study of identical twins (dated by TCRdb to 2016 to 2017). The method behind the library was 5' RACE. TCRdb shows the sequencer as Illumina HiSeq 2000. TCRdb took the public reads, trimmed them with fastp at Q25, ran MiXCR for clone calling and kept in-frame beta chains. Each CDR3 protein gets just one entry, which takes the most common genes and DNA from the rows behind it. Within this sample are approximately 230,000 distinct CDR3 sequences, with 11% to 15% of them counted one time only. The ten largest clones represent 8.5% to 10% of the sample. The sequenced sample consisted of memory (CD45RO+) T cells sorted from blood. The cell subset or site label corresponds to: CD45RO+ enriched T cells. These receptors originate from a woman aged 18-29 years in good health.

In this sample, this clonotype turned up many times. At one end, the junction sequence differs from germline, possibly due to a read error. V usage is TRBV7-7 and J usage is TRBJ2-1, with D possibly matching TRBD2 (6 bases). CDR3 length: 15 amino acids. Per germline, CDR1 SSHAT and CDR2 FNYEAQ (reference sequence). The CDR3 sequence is CASSLGPGEYNEQFF. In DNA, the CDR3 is TGTGCTAGCAGCTTAGGCCCGGGGGAGTACAATGAGCAGTTCTTC.

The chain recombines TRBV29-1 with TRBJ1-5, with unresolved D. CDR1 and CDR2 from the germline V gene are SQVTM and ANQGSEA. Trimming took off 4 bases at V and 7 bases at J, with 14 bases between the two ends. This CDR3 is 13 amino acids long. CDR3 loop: CSVVTAQGQPQHF. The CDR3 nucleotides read TGCAGCGTTGTAACTGCCCAAGGGCAGCCCCAGCATTTT.

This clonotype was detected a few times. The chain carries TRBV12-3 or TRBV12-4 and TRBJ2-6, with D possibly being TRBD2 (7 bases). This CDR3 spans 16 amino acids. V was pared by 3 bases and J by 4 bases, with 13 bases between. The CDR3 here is CASSFGGGVGANVLTF. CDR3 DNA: TGTGCCAGCAGTTTTGGAGGGGGGGTGGGGGCCAACGTCCTGACTTTC.